These 29 T cell receptor beta chains were sequenced from one sample in a study of T cells in Graves' hyperthyroidism and ophthalmopathy (dated 2019 in TCRdb). Receptors were amplified or captured by multiplex PCR. The instrument given in TCRdb is Illumina HiSeq 2000. TCR beta CDR3 regions were amplified from RNA transcripts. For the first round of RT-PCR on the TCR CDR3, the HTBI primer set was used together with the Qiagen OneStep RT-PCR kit. TCRdb cleaned the public reads at Q25 with fastp, built clones with MiXCR and kept in-frame beta chains. Entries are consolidated by CDR3 protein sequence, retaining the most common genes and DNA. For this sample there are 380,000 or so distinct CDR3 sequences; approximately 12% appear just once. Less than 25% of the sample is held by the ten biggest clonotypes. Material: blood. The receptors come from a man aged 25 to 40 with Graves' hyperthyroidism that later progressed to Graves' ophthalmopathy.

This chain links TRBV5-1 with TRBJ1-4, with D unresolved. The CDR3 spans 18 residues. In germline, CDR1 is SGHRS, CDR2 YFSETQ. The germline V and J ends were trimmed by 0 bases and 3 bases, with 18 bases remaining between them. Here the CDR3 DNA reads TGCGCCAGCAGCTTGGCCAGGAAGGGTTGGGAGGCTAATGAAAAACTGTTTTTT. Amino acids: CASSLARKGWEANEKLFF.

This clonotype was found many times. This sequence joins TRBV20-1 and TRBJ1-4, with 10 positions matching TRBD1. The J segment lost 3 bases and the V segment lost 6 bases, leaving 1 base of the junction unmatched. The germline CDR1 and CDR2 sequences are DFQATT and SNEGSKA (reference sequence). This CDR3 has 13 residues. The CDR3 reads CSAGQGANEKLFF. The DNA of the CDR3 is TGCAGTGCCGGACAGGGGGCTAATGAAAAACTGTTTTTT.

This clonotype was counted at least ten times. The CDR3 loop reads CASSLWGSPLHF. CDR3 in DNA: TGTGCCAGCAGTCTATGGGGTTCACCCCTCCACTTT. This sequence joins TRBV13 and TRBJ1-6; no clear D gene. V lost 6 bases, J lost 9 bases, and 9 bases lay in between. The germline V gene has CDR1 PRHDT and CDR2 FYEKMQ (reference sequence). This CDR3 comprises 12 residues.

This clonotype was seen ten or more times. The chain joins TRBV2 to TRBJ2-1; 7 bases are a match to TRBD1. Germline loops: CDR1 SNHLY, CDR2 FYNNEI. The CDR3 covers 14 residues. The junction had 1 base not matched to a gene; V was cut back by 3 bases and J by 2 bases. CDR3 DNA sequence: TGTGCCAGCAGTGACAGGGGGACCTACAATGAGCAGTTCTTC. Amino acid sequence: CASSDRGTYNEQFF. Drawing the rest from reference TRBV2 and TRBJ2-1, the complete variable domain is EPEVTQTPSHQVTQMGQEVILRCVPISNHLYFYWYRQILGQKVEFLVSFYNNEISEKSEIFDDQFSVERPDGSNFTLKIRSTKLEDSAMYFCASSDRGTYNEQFFGPGTRLTVL.

At least ten counts were recorded for this clonotype. Here the CDR3 reads CASSYSKGAYEQFF. CDR3 in DNA: TGTGCCAGCAGTTACTCAAAGGGGGCGTATGAGCAGTTCTTC. V usage is TRBV6-2 or TRBV6-3 and J usage is TRBJ2-1, with TRBD1 matching over 7 bases. The germline gives CDR1 MNHEY, CDR2 SVGEGT. The ends lost 0 bases at V and 8 bases at J; junction bases unmatched: 4. The CDR3 has 14 residues.

This clonotype was counted ten times or more. The chain is built from TRBV19 and TRBJ2-7; 8 bases map to TRBD1. The length of the CDR3 is 14 residues. Germline CDR1 is LNHDA and CDR2 is SQIVND (reference sequence). V lost 3 bases, J lost 4 bases, and 5 bases stayed unmatched. CDR3 sequence: CASSIATGDYEQYF. The CDR3 bases are TGTGCCAGTAGTATCGCGACAGGGGATTACGAGCAGTACTTC. The variable domain in full, completed from reference TRBV19 and TRBJ2-7, reads DGGITQSPKYLFRKEGQNVTLSCEQNLNHDAMYWYRQDPGQGLRLIYYSQIVNDFQKGDIAEGYSVSREKKESFPLTVTSAQKNPTAFYLCASSIATGDYEQYFGPGTRLTVT.

On this clonotype: A much larger clone sits a single nucleotide away, making a read error possible. V is TRBV6-2 or TRBV6-3 and J is TRBJ1-1; D is uncertain. This CDR3 has 14 residues. Germline loops: CDR1 MNHEY, CDR2 SVGEGT. The DNA of the CDR3 is TGTGCCAGCAGGAAAGGTACACTTAACACTCAAGCTTTCTTT. This codes for CASRKGTLNTQAFF.

As concerns this clonotype: Given a much more abundant clone one base away, this may be a read error. The genes are TRBV7-9 and TRBJ2-1; the match to TRBD1 covers 7 bases. The CDR3 consists of 17 residues. The V gene's germline CDR1 is SEHNR and CDR2 FQNEAQ (reference sequence). CDR3 in DNA: TGTGCCAGCACCTTAAGCGTCTGGGACAGCTCCTACAATGAGCAGTTCTTC. It translates to CASTLSVWDSSYNEQFF.

This clonotype was recorded many times. The chain uses TRBV5-1 and TRBJ1-2, with a possible D match to TRBD1 (6 bases). This CDR3 is built from 14 residues. Trimming took off 0 bases at V and 4 bases at J, with 10 bases between the two ends. CDR1 SGHRS and CDR2 YFSETQ come from the germline V gene. The DNA for the CDR3 is TGCGCCAGCAGCTTGGAACAGGGAGGCTATGGCTACACCTTC. Translation: CASSLEQGGYGYTF.

This clonotype was observed a few times. V is TRBV5-5 and J is TRBJ2-3; D gene ambiguous. V lost 0 bases, J lost 2 bases, and 7 bases lay in between. The CDR3 has 14 amino acids. The germline gives CDR1 SGHKS, CDR2 YYEKEE (reference sequence). The CDR3 protein is CASSLDQYTDTQYF. The CDR3 region has the DNA TGTGCCAGCAGCTTGGACCAGTACACAGATACGCAGTATTTT.

This clonotype occurred many times. The gene calls are TRBV7-9 and TRBJ2-5; D remains ambiguous. The V and J ends lost 1 base and 4 bases respectively, with 4 bases between them. This CDR3 spans 12 amino acids. CDR1 is SEHNR and CDR2 is FQNEAQ in the germline V gene (reference sequence). As DNA, the CDR3 is TGTGCCAGCAGCTTAGGGATAGAGACCCAGTACTTC. Translating it yields CASSLGIETQYF.

This chain uses TRBV12-3 or TRBV12-4 with TRBJ1-1, with D hard to call. Trimming took off 10 bases at V and 4 bases at J, with 16 bases between the two ends. This CDR3 comprises 13 residues. The CDR3 loop reads CATRMRKATEAFF. Written as DNA, the CDR3 is TGTGCCACCCGAATGCGCAAGGCCACTGAAGCTTTCTTT.

This clonotype was seen many times. The V gene is TRBV6-1, the J gene TRBJ1-6; TRBD1 might be the D (6 bases). The CDR3 contains 15 residues. Germline V lookup: CDR1 MNHNS, CDR2 SASEGT. Deletions cut 4 bases from V and 0 bases from J, with 7 bases between. CDR3 DNA sequence: TGTGCCAGCAGTGTAGGGGGCTCCTATAATTCACCCCTCCACTTT. It codes for CASSVGGSYNSPLHF.

This clonotype was detected many times. V usage is TRBV5-1 and J usage is TRBJ1-1, with a possible D match to TRBD1 (5 bases). The CDR3 is made up of 15 amino acids. Trimming stripped 2 bases from V and 1 base from J, with 12 bases between. Germline CDR1 is SGHRS and CDR2 is YFSETQ. CDR3 DNA: TGCGCCAGCAGCTTATACCCGGGACCGAACACTGAAGCTTTCTTT. As protein: CASSLYPGPNTEAFF.

This clonotype was seen many times. The rearrangement joins TRBV11-3 to TRBJ2-7; possibly TRBD1 or TRBD2 for D (5 bases each). Trimming pared 2 bases from V and 3 bases from J, leaving 14 bases between. Per germline, CDR1 SGHNT and CDR2 YENEEA. CDR3 length equals 15 residues. This CDR3 is CASSLQGTQHYEQYF. The CDR3, as DNA: TGTGCCAGCAGCTTACAAGGGACCCAACACTACGAGCAGTACTTC.

A remark on this clonotype: A much larger clone lies one base from this, so it may be a read error. This sequence joins TRBV3-1 and TRBJ1-2; D is unclear. Germline V gene sequence: CDR1 LGHDT, CDR2 YNNKEL (reference sequence). CDR3 length equals 12 residues. The germline V and J ends were trimmed by 3 bases and 8 bases, with 10 bases remaining between them. The chain's CDR3 is CASSQAIQGYTF. The CDR3 DNA is TGTGCCAGCAGCCAGGCAATCCAGGGCTACACCTTC.

A few counts support this clonotype. The chain is built from TRBV5-6 and TRBJ2-2; the match to TRBD1 covers 10 bases. The ends lost 3 bases at V and 7 bases at J; junction bases unmatched: 6. Per germline, CDR1 SGHDT and CDR2 YYEEEE. CDR3 length: 15 residues. The CDR3 sequence is CASSWGQGSGGELFF. The CDR3 DNA reads TGTGCCAGCAGCTGGGGACAGGGGAGTGGCGGGGAGCTGTTTTTT.

A word on this clonotype: A much larger clone lies one base from this, so it may be a read error. This chain uses TRBV7-8 with TRBJ2-5; D unclear. The CDR3 is 12 residues long. V was cut by 5 bases and J by 4 bases, with 8 bases left in between. The V gene's germline CDR1 is SGHVS and CDR2 FQNEAQ. The CDR3 sequence is CASSPVAETQYF. Written as DNA, the CDR3 is TGTGCCAGCAGCCCCGTTGCAGAGACCCAGTACTTC.

V is TRBV6-1 and J is TRBJ2-7, with a weak D call TRBD1 (6 bases). The V and J ends lost 7 bases and 3 bases respectively, with 16 bases between them. The CDR3 spans 14 residues. The germline CDR1 and CDR2 sequences are MNHNS and SASEGT. CDR3 bases: TGTGCCAGCAATTCAGGGGCGTACATCTACGAGCAGTACTTC. This codes for CASNSGAYIYEQYF.

A note on this clonotype: The CDR3 does not close with the conserved phenylalanine or tryptophan, likely indicating a read error. J is TRBJ2-2 and V is TRBV4-1, with 8 bases that match TRBD2. This CDR3 spans 17 amino acids. V shed 4 bases, J shed 0 bases, and the junction held 7 bases outside the gene matches. CDR1 and CDR2 (germline): MGHRA, YSYEKL. CDR3 sequence reads: CASSPESSGANTGELFL. The CDR3 bases are TGCGCCAGCAGCCCCGAAAGTAGCGGGGCGAACACCGGGGAGCTGTTTCTT.

The rearrangement links TRBV5-6 to TRBJ1-1; no clear D gene. CDR1 is SGHDT and CDR2 is YYEEEE in the germline V gene. Trimming cost V 2 bases and J 7 bases, with 9 bases left between them. This CDR3 contains 12 residues. The CDR3 spells CASSFSRVEAFF. The CDR3 region has the DNA TGTGCCAGCAGCTTTTCTAGGGTTGAAGCTTTCTTT.

The rearrangement uses TRBV19 and TRBJ1-5; TRBD1 might be the D (6 bases). Germline V gene sequence: CDR1 LNHDA, CDR2 SQIVND (reference sequence). The CDR3 is made up of 15 amino acids. Trimming stripped 0 bases from V and 6 bases from J, with 12 bases between. The CDR3 nucleotides are TGTGCCAGTAGTATAGATCCGAGGGGGGCTCAGCCCCAGCATTTT. This sequence encodes CASSIDPRGAQPQHF.

Only a few counts were recorded for this clonotype. V gene TRBV24-1 combines with J gene TRBJ1-2; D might be TRBD1 (5 bases). The CDR3 spans 14 residues. V dropped 0 bases and J dropped 5 bases, with 9 bases sitting between them. Per the germline V gene, CDR1 is KGHDR and CDR2 is SFDVKD. The CDR3 DNA reads as TGTGCCACCAGTGATTTGGGGACTGCTTATGGCTACACCTTC. This encodes CATSDLGTAYGYTF.

This sequence joins TRBV15 and TRBJ1-5; a weak D match, TRBD1 (5 bases). The CDR3 is 15 residues long. Per germline, CDR1 LNHNV and CDR2 YYDKDF (reference sequence). Trimming took 5 bases from V and 0 from J, leaving 11 bases between them. The CDR3 nucleotides read TGTGCCACCAGCTCAAGAGGGGCTAGCAATCAGCCCCAGCATTTT. Translated: CATSSRGASNQPQHF.

There are a few counts of this clonotype. V gene TRBV9 combines with J gene TRBJ1-3; TRBD1 agrees at 8 bases. Germline V lookup: CDR1 SGDLS, CDR2 YYNGEE. The CDR3 contains 16 residues. With V trimmed by 5 bases and J by 0 bases, 7 bases remained unmatched. The CDR3 DNA reads TGTGCCAGCAGTGGTGGGGGGACAGGCTCTGGAAACACCATATATTTT. Its protein is CASSGGGTGSGNTIYF.

On this clonotype itself: This clone may be a read error of a much larger clone one base away. The V gene is TRBV3-1, the J gene TRBJ2-5, with TRBD2 as a possible D gene (5 bases). Germline-derived CDR1 and CDR2 are LGHDT and YNNKEL (reference sequence). The CDR3 has 15 residues. The CDR3 DNA is TGTGCCAACAGCCAAGAGTTCGGGGTAGGAGAGACCCAGTACTTC. Translation gives CANSQEFGVGETQYF.

This clonotype was seen more than once but under ten times. This chain uses TRBV10-3 with TRBJ2-3, with D perhaps TRBD1 (5 bases). CDR1 is ENHRY and CDR2 is SYGVKD in the germline V gene. The CDR3 has 13 amino acids. The V gene lost 6 bases and the J gene lost 4 bases, with 11 bases spanning the gap. This CDR3 is CAISRARSDTQYF. For the CDR3, the DNA is TGTGCCATCAGCAGGGCTAGATCAGATACGCAGTATTTT.

The table lists this clonotype with many counts. The chain uses TRBV18 and TRBJ1-1; no firm D call. From germline, CDR1 is KGHSH and CDR2 LQKENI. Between the trimmed V and J ends, which lost 1 base and 10 bases, there was a span of 19 bases. There are 15 residues in the CDR3. Here the CDR3 DNA reads TGTGCCAGCTCACCACAGGCAGCCGGTGCATTCTCAGCTTTCTTT. Amino acid sequence: CASSPQAAGAFSAFF.

This clonotype was detected many times. The genes are TRBV7-9 and TRBJ2-1, with a weak D call TRBD2 (5 bases). The CDR3 is made up of 11 amino acids. Trimming stripped 5 bases from V and 9 bases from J, with 8 bases between. Germline V gene sequence: CDR1 SEHNR, CDR2 FQNEAQ (reference sequence). The CDR3: CASSQGLEQFF. CDR3 DNA sequence: TGTGCCAGCAGCCAAGGACTTGAGCAGTTCTTC.